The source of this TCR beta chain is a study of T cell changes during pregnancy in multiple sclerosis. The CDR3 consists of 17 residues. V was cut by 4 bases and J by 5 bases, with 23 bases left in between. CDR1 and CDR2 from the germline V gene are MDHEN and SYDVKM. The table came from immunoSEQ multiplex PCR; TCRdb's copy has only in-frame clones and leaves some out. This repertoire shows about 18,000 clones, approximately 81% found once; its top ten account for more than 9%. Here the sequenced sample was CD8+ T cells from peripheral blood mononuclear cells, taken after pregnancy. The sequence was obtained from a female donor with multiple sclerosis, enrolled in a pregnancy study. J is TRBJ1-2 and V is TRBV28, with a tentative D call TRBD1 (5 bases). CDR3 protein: CASSSPRFEAGRYGYTF. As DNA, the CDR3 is TGTGCCAGCAGTTCCCCCCGTTTTGAGGCAGGGCGATATGGCTACACCTTC.